The T cell receptor (beta chain) under discussion was sequenced for a study of tumor and adjacent non-tumor tissue in lung cancer. In regard to this clonotype: Its cognate antigen is unknown.

Trimming removed 0 bases at V and 5 bases at J, with 16 bases between. CDR3 size: 16 residues. CDR1 and CDR2 (germline): SGHDN, FVKESK. No cell sorting was done before RNA was extracted from the tissue. A modified ARM-PCR protocol with three rounds of nested PCR amplified TCRbeta. Using its own MiXCR run on the multiplex PCR reads, TCRdb lists one record per CDR3 protein. The sample includes fewer than 120,000 distinct CDR3 sequences, under 90% of them seen just once. Findings and caveats of the study: TCR diversity was significantly greater in tumor than normal lung tissue.

J is TRBJ1-1 and V is TRBV14; D is undetermined. Material for sequencing was lung tumor tissue. The TCR sequence derives from a man between 65 and 85 years old with non-small cell lung cancer. CDR3 sequence: CASSQDGAGRWTEAFF. In DNA, the CDR3 is TGTGCCAGCAGCCAAGATGGCGCGGGGAGATGGACTGAAGCTTTCTTT.